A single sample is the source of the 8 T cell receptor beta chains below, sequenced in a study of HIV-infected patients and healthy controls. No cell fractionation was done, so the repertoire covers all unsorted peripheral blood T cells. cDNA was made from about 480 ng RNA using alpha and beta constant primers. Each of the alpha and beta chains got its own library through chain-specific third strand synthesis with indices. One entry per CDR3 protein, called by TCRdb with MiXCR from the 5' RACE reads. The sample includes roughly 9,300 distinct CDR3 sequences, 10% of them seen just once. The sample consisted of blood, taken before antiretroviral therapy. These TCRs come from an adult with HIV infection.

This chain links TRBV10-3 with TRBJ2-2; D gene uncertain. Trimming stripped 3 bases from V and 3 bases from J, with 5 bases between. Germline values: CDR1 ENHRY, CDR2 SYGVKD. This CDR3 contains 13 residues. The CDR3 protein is CAISDPDTGELFF. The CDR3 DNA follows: TGTGCCATCAGTGACCCTGACACCGGGGAGCTGTTTTTT.

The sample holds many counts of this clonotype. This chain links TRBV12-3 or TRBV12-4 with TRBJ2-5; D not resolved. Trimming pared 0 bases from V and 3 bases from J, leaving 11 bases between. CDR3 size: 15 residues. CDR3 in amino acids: CASSLALGFKETQYF. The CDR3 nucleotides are TGTGCCAGCAGTTTAGCTCTTGGGTTTAAAGAGACCCAGTACTTC.

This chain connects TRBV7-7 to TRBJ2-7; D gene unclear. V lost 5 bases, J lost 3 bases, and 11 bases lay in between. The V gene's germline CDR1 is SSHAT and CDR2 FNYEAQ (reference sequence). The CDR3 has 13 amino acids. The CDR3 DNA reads TGTGCCAGCAGCCAGGAAGAAGGCTACGAGCAGTACTTC. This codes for CASSQEEGYEQYF.

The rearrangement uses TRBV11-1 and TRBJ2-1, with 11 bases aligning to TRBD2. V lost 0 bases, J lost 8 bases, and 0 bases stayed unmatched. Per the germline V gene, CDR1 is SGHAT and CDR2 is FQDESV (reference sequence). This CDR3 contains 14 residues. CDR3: CASSLASGGDEQFF. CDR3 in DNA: TGTGCCAGCAGCTTAGCTAGCGGGGGGGATGAGCAGTTCTTC.

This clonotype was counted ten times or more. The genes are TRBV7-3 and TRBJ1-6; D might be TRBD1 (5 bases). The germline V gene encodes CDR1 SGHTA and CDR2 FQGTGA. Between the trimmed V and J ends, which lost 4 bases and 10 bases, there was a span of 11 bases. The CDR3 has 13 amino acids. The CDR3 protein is CASSSDRSSPLHF. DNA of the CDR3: TGTGCCAGCAGCTCCGACAGATCCTCACCCCTCCACTTT.

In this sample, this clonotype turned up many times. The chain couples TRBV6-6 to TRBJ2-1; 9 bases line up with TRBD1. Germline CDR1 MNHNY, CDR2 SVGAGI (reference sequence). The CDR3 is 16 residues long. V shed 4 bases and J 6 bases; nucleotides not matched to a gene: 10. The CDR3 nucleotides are TGTGCCAGCAGTTTCCCAGGGACAGGGCGTTCCAATGAGCAGTTCTTC. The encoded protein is CASSFPGTGRSNEQFF.

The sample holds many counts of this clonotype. CDR3 protein: CASSITAGRDTQYF. CDR3 sequence (DNA): TGTGCCAGTAGTATAACAGCGGGGAGAGATACGCAGTATTTT. The rearrangement joins TRBV19 to TRBJ2-3, with 7 bases aligning to TRBD2. Germline CDR1 LNHDA, CDR2 SQIVND (reference sequence). CDR3 size: 14 residues. V trimming: 2 bases; J trimming: 5 bases; junction bases outside the gene matches: 4.

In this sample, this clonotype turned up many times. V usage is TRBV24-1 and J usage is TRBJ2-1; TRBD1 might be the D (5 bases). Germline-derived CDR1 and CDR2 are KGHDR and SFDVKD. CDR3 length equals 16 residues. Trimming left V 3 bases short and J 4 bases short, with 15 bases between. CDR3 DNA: TGTGCCACCAGTGATATCACAGGACGACCTTACAATGAGCAGTTCTTC. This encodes CATSDITGRPYNEQFF.